The source of this TCR beta chain is a study of CD8 T cells in Susac syndrome. Random hexamers were used to reverse transcribe an amount of roughly 0.5 to 1 ug RNA. TCRdb re-called the immunoSEQ multiplex PCR reads with MiXCR, one entry per CDR3 protein. The sample yields roughly 200,000 distinct CDR3 sequences, about 94% seen once. The Susac syndrome patients fit the recently defined diagnostic criteria for definite or probable disease. Germline V CDR1 and CDR2: DFQATT, SNEGSKA (reference sequence). V lost 0 bases and J 4 bases, leaving 7 bases between the germline ends. The CDR3 sequence is 13 residues long.

Sample: CD4+ T cells from PBMCs. The genes are TRBV20-1 and TRBJ1-5; D call uncertain. The TCR comes from a human donor with Susac syndrome. The CDR3 DNA is TGCAGTGCTAGAGATCAGGCAAATCAGCCCCAGCATTTT. This encodes CSARDQANQPQHF.